This is a list of T cell receptor beta chains from one sample in a study of blood T cell repertoires in COVID-19. Libraries were prepared by immunoSEQ multiplex PCR; TCRdb keeps only in-frame clonotypes and omits some of them. The table includes 50,000 to 60,000 clones, approximately 90% detected once. Sequencing input: peripheral blood. These receptors originate from a man aged 55 to 69 with acute or convalescent COVID-19. Each CDR3 is given with its conserved first and last residue.

V	CDR3
TRBV3-1/TRBV3-2	CASSRASTGSPLHF
TRBV6-5	CASSLTGSIGGYTF
TRBV7-3	CASSLEGTGELFF
TRBV7-9	CASSLSLPNTEAFF
TRBV15	CATSRETGGGNTIYF
TRBV10-1	CASSEFVPGGGAWKAYNEQFF
TRBV20-1	CSASLVTTAEAFF
TRBV5-1	CASSFGTGGLMINSPLHF
TRBV2	CALEPRRGKNTEAFF
TRBV10-1	CASSGGQGVDEQFF
TRBV10-2	CASSSTGTGLLTGELFF
TRBV6-1	CASSSAGPPGTEAFF
TRBV7-2	CASSLGGNPQETQYF
TRBV7-9	CASSLAGLAGSSYNEQFF
TRBV5-4	CASSLGTSTFFGEQYF
TRBV6-1	CASSEALQNRLTYEQYF
TRBV2	CASSQGGYEQYF
TRBV7-2	CASSLGSYGYTF
TRBV10-2	CASGGGRRSEQYF
TRBV27	CASSLQAGAGPSYGYTF
TRBV6-6	CASAPRGGSGSPLHF
TRBV18	CASSFLAGVDSREQYF
TRBV3-1/TRBV3-2	CASRNGGAYEQYF
TRBV27	CASSLGDEQYF
TRBV6-6	CASSYQQGVGTGELFF
TRBV19	CASSTPEGSNQPQHF
TRBV12-5	CASGLVSSGGTGELFF
TRBV27	CASSPRTGYSPLHF